This TCR beta chain was recovered during a study of radiotherapy plus CTLA-4 blockade in lung cancer. Study background: With approximately 33% of patients having disease control, objective responses were seen in about 17%.

Here immunoSEQ multiplex PCR was the method, and the copy in TCRdb shows in-frame clones only, minus some. Here the sample spans 40,000 to 45,000 clones, approximately 77% being singletons. Study-wide points: Following radiotherapy plus ipilimumab, tumor-derived TCR clones expanded in the blood. Alongside interferon-beta, early blood T cell clone dynamics were reportedly the best predictor of response.

Chemo-refractory metastatic non-small-cell lung cancer patients were treated with focal radiation plus CTLA-4 blockade with ipilimumab. Comments on this clone: What it recognizes is unknown.

Germline lookup yields CDR1 SGHVS and CDR2 FQNEAQ. The V and J ends lost 1 base and 6 bases respectively, with 7 bases between them. The CDR3 runs 13 residues. The receptor's source is a human donor with non-small cell lung cancer whose response to radiotherapy plus ipilimumab could not be evaluated. The sequenced sample was peripheral blood, obtained from a patient treated with radiotherapy plus ipilimumab. The chain combines TRBV7-8 with TRBJ1-5; D ambiguous. Written as DNA, the CDR3 is TGTGCCAGCAGCTTAGGGTCCGGTCAGCCCCAGCATTTT. Protein: CASSLGSGQPQHF.